The 31 T cell receptor beta chains below were found in one sample sequenced in a study of blood T cell repertoires in COVID-19. Assay: immunoSEQ multiplex PCR; the TCRdb copy retains only in-frame clones and omits some. The table includes approximately 150,000 clones, more than 65% detected once. Sequencing input: peripheral blood. These receptor sequences come from a woman aged 45-65 years in a cohort sampled during active or convalescent COVID-19.

This chain uses TRBV4-1 with TRBJ2-7; the match to TRBD2 covers 7 bases. The ends lost 4 bases at V and 0 bases at J; junction bases unmatched: 6. Germline-derived CDR1 and CDR2 are MGHRA and YSYEKL. The CDR3 runs to 15 residues. The CDR3 region has the DNA TGCGCCAGCAGCCCTACTAGCGCGAGCTCCTACGAGCAGTACTTC. It is translated as CASSPTSASSYEQYF.

CDR3 in amino acids: CASTMRGMLNTEAFF. CDR3 sequence (DNA): TGTGCCAGCACTATGAGAGGGATGCTGAACACTGAAGCTTTCTTT. This sequence joins TRBV13 and TRBJ1-1; D is unclear. This CDR3 is built from 15 residues. V lost 7 bases, J lost 0 bases, and 15 bases lay in between. Germline V gene data show CDR1 as PRHDT and CDR2 as FYEKMQ (reference sequence).

The chain couples TRBV19 to TRBJ1-6; the D gene is possibly TRBD1 (5 bases). Trimming left V 7 bases short and J 10 bases short, with 14 bases between. Germline CDR1 LNHDA, CDR2 SQIVND (reference sequence). CDR3 length: 13 amino acids. This CDR3 is CASIGGKGSPLHF. The CDR3 DNA sequence: TGTGCCAGTATTGGGGGGAAAGGCTCACCCCTCCACTTT. Full variable domain (outside the CDR3, taken from reference TRBV19 and TRBJ1-6): DGGITQSPKYLFRKEGQNVTLSCEQNLNHDAMYWYRQDPGQGLRLIYYSQIVNDFQKGDIAEGYSVSREKKESFPLTVTSAQKNPTAFYLCASIGGKGSPLHFGNGTRLTVT.

The rearrangement uses TRBV11-2 and TRBJ2-7; D gene uncertain. CDR1 is SGHAT, CDR2 FQNNGV, per germline. Between the trimmed V and J ends, which lost 0 bases and 4 bases, there was a span of 7 bases. The CDR3 is 13 residues long. CDR3 sequence (DNA): TGTGCCAGCAGCTTAGAGTCCCAATACGAGCAGTACTTC. Protein sequence: CASSLESQYEQYF.

The J gene is TRBJ2-4, the V gene TRBV11-2; possible D gene TRBD1, 6 bases. Germline CDR1 and CDR2: SGHAT and FQNNGV. This CDR3 is built from 14 residues. Trimming shortened V by 5 bases and J by 6 bases, and 14 bases separated the two germline ends. This chain's CDR3 is CASSANRAPNIQYF. The CDR3 DNA reads TGTGCCAGCAGCGCAAACAGGGCCCCAAACATTCAGTACTTC.

The rearrangement links TRBV5-1 to TRBJ2-2, with D perhaps TRBD1 (6 bases). The V gene's germline CDR1 is SGHRS and CDR2 YFSETQ. V lost 1 base to trimming and J lost 6 bases, with 10 bases between them. This CDR3 has 14 residues. CDR3: CASSLNPGAGELFF. Here the CDR3 DNA reads TGCGCCAGCAGCTTGAATCCAGGGGCCGGGGAGCTGTTTTTT.

Here the CDR3 reads CASSLAGQGFPSEAFF. The CDR3 DNA follows: TGCGCCAGCAGCTTGGCAGGGCAGGGCTTTCCCTCTGAAGCTTTCTTT. The chain employs TRBV5-1 and TRBJ1-1, with D possibly TRBD1 on 5 matching bases. The CDR3 has 16 residues. The V end was cut by 0 bases, the J end by 6 bases, with 18 bases between. CDR1 and CDR2 (germline): SGHRS, YFSETQ.

This chain joins TRBV6-2 or TRBV6-3 and TRBJ2-3; 13 bases map to TRBD2. Trimming at V came to 2 bases and at J to 2 bases, leaving 4 bases not matched to a gene. Germline assignment: CDR1 MNHEY and CDR2 SVGEGT. The CDR3 extends over 17 amino acids. In DNA form, the CDR3 reads TGTGCCAGCAGTTACCGACTAGCGGGGGGCGACACAGATACGCAGTATTTT. This gives the protein CASSYRLAGGDTDTQYF.

V and J are TRBV13 and TRBJ1-1; D uncertain. The CDR3 spans 14 residues. V shed 0 bases and J shed 2 bases, with 7 bases lying between them. Looked up from germline, CDR1 is PRHDT and CDR2 is FYEKMQ (reference sequence). The CDR3 reads CASSLGDLNTEAFF. The CDR3 DNA is TGTGCCAGCAGCTTAGGGGACTTAAACACTGAAGCTTTCTTT.

The rearrangement joins TRBV6-2 or TRBV6-3 to TRBJ1-6, with D unresolved. Germline values: CDR1 MNHEY, CDR2 SVGEGT. Trimming shortened V by 4 bases and J by 7 bases, and 8 bases separated the two germline ends. The CDR3 covers 13 residues. CDR3: CASSWPLNSPLHF. For the CDR3, the DNA is TGTGCCAGCAGTTGGCCCCTCAATTCACCCCTCCACTTT.

The genes are TRBV19 and TRBJ1-2; tentatively, D is TRBD1 (6 bases). The CDR3 runs to 14 residues. Germline V gene data show CDR1 as LNHDA and CDR2 as SQIVND (reference sequence). Between the trimmed V and J ends, which lost 4 bases and 0 bases, there was a span of 9 bases. CDR3 in DNA: TGTGCCAGTAGTAGACAGGCGTCTAACTATGGCTACACCTTC. This sequence encodes CASSRQASNYGYTF.

The V gene is TRBV5-1, the J gene TRBJ1-1; D unresolved. This CDR3 has 14 amino acids. Looked up from germline, CDR1 is SGHRS and CDR2 is YFSETQ. V lost 1 base, J lost 0 bases, and 7 bases lay in between. In nucleotides, the CDR3 is TGCGCCAGCAGCTTGTTGGCGGTGAACACTGAAGCTTTCTTT. Amino acids: CASSLLAVNTEAFF.

This clone was seen a few times. This rearrangement joins TRBV7-9 to TRBJ1-2; TRBD1 might be the D (5 bases). Germline-derived CDR1 and CDR2 are SEHNR and FQNEAQ (reference sequence). This CDR3 spans 13 amino acids. V was shortened by 5 bases and J by 6 bases, with 13 bases between the two germline ends. The CDR3, as DNA: TGTGCCAGCAGCCTCGCAGGGTTTGATGGCTACACCTTC. Translating it yields CASSLAGFDGYTF. Filled out from reference TRBV7-9 and TRBJ1-2, the complete variable domain reads DTGVSQNPRHKITKRGQNVTFRCDPISEHNRLYWYRQTLGQGPEFLTYFQNEAQLEKSRLLSDRFSAERPKGSFSTLEIQRTEQGDSAMYLCASSLAGFDGYTFGSGTRLTVV.

This chain joins TRBV10-3 and TRBJ1-6; 8 bases match TRBD1. This CDR3 has 13 residues. Per germline, CDR1 ENHRY and CDR2 SYGVKD. Trimming cost V 8 bases and J 7 bases; bases outside gene matches: 4. CDR3 residues: CAIGGDRNSPLHF. The CDR3 DNA sequence: TGTGCCATCGGGGGGGACAGGAATTCACCCCTCCACTTT.

The chain has TRBV7-8 and TRBJ1-3; D might be TRBD1 (6 bases). The CDR3 runs to 15 residues. Germline CDR1 and CDR2: SGHVS and FQNEAQ. The germline V and J ends were trimmed by 5 bases and 2 bases, with 13 bases remaining between them. In nucleotides, the CDR3 is TGTGCCAGCAGCACCCACAGGGCTCCTGGAAACACCATATATTTT. Translated, it gives CASSTHRAPGNTIYF.

This rearrangement joins TRBV20-1 to TRBJ1-2, with no clear D. The germline gives CDR1 DFQATT, CDR2 SNEGSKA (reference sequence). CDR3 length equals 8 residues. V lost 5 bases and J lost 10, with 5 bases in between. CDR3 loop: CSAHVYTF. DNA of the CDR3: TGCAGTGCTCATGTCTACACCTTC.

This chain uses TRBV12-3 or TRBV12-4 with TRBJ1-5; TRBD1 matches at 9 bases. The CDR3 has 13 amino acids. V shed 6 bases, J shed 7 bases, and the junction held 4 bases outside the gene matches. CDR3 amino acids: CASSGQGQQPQHF. In DNA, the CDR3 is TGTGCCAGCAGCGGACAGGGGCAACAGCCCCAGCATTTT.

The gene calls are TRBV7-2 and TRBJ1-2; tentative D call: TRBD1 (6 bases). Trimming shortened V by 8 bases and J by 6 bases, and 19 bases separated the two germline ends. The CDR3 has 14 residues. CDR1 is SGHTA, CDR2 FQGNSA, per germline. This CDR3 is CASGIRGAPDGYTF. As DNA, the CDR3 is TGTGCCAGCGGTATCCGGGGGGCGCCGGATGGCTACACCTTC.

To note about this clone: The same CDR3 can be traced to other DNA sequences in this sample. This chain connects TRBV7-6 to TRBJ1-1; a weak D match, TRBD1 (6 bases). The CDR3 sequence is 13 residues long. The germline V gene has CDR1 SGHVS and CDR2 FNYEAQ. Trimming stripped 6 bases from V and 1 base from J, with 9 bases between. CDR3 region: CASRGQPNTEAFF. DNA of the CDR3: TGTGCCAGCAGAGGACAGCCGAACACTGAAGCTTTCTTT.

This rearrangement joins TRBV6-5 to TRBJ1-5, with 7 bases matching TRBD1. The CDR3 loop spans 14 amino acids. The germline V gene encodes CDR1 MNHEY and CDR2 SVGAGI. The junction had 9 bases not matched to a gene; V was cut back by 7 bases and J by 6 bases. The CDR3 protein is CASTVTGERQPQHF. The CDR3 bases are TGTGCCAGCACCGTAACAGGGGAGCGTCAGCCCCAGCATTTT.

The rearrangement joins TRBV5-1 to TRBJ1-1; 9 bases are a match to TRBD1. CDR1 and CDR2 from the germline V gene are SGHRS and YFSETQ. The CDR3 has 16 residues. V shed 4 bases, J shed 0 bases, and the junction held 7 bases outside the gene matches. DNA for the CDR3: TGCGCCAGCAGCCCGGGACAGGGAACTATGAACACTGAAGCTTTCTTT. Translating it yields CASSPGQGTMNTEAFF.

This chain uses TRBV5-1 with TRBJ1-6; no reliable D call. CDR3 length: 15 amino acids. With 4 bases removed from V and 4 bases from J, the gap between germline ends came to 12 bases. CDR1 is SGHRS, CDR2 YFSETQ, per germline. CDR3 region: CASSLGQNYNSPLHF. In DNA form, the CDR3 reads TGCGCCAGCAGCCTGGGTCAGAATTATAATTCACCCCTCCACTTT.

The chain is built from TRBV9 and TRBJ1-6; 8 bases are shared with TRBD1. Trimming took 1 base from V and 7 from J; bases not matched to a gene: 1. The CDR3 runs 14 residues. In germline, CDR1 is SGDLS, CDR2 YYNGEE. The CDR3 is CASSVRTGNSPLHF. CDR3 coding DNA: TGTGCCAGCAGCGTAAGGACAGGGAATTCACCCCTCCACTTT. The full variable domain, rest sourced from reference TRBV9 and TRBJ1-6, is DSGVTQTPKHLITATGQRVTLRCSPRSGDLSVYWYQQSLDQGLQFLIQYYNGEERAKGNILERFSAQQFPDLHSELNLSSLELGDSALYFCASSVRTGNSPLHFGNGTRLTVT.

In DNA form, the CDR3 reads TGCGCCAGCAGCTTGACCAGACAGAACACTGAAGCTTTCTTT. The encoded protein is CASSLTRQNTEAFF. The chain carries TRBV5-1 and TRBJ1-1; D is undetermined. This CDR3 spans 14 amino acids. CDR1 is SGHRS and CDR2 is YFSETQ in the germline V gene. The V gene lost 1 base and the J gene lost 1 base, with 8 bases spanning the gap.

This chain connects TRBV27 to TRBJ2-7; D is perhaps TRBD2 (5 bases). The CDR3 runs 15 residues. CDR1 and CDR2 (germline): MNHEY, SMNVEV (reference sequence). Trimming shortened V by 4 bases and J by 3 bases, and 16 bases separated the two germline ends. The CDR3 loop is CASSSIGSSLYEQYF. The CDR3 DNA is TGTGCCAGCAGTTCCATTGGGAGCTCTCTCTACGAGCAGTACTTC.

This clone was found once. As DNA, the CDR3 is TGCAGCGTTGAGGAAACTGCGCGGGGGAGCACAGATACGCAGTATTTT. Protein: CSVEETARGSTDTQYF. This chain links TRBV29-1 with TRBJ2-3; 7 bases line up with TRBD2. V shed 3 bases and J 0 bases; nucleotides not matched to a gene: 9. The CDR3 loop spans 16 amino acids. Germline V lookup: CDR1 SQVTM, CDR2 ANQGSEA.

The genes are TRBV11-2 and TRBJ1-2; TRBD1 matches at 7 bases. Germline-derived CDR1 and CDR2 are SGHAT and FQNNGV. The CDR3 spans 17 residues. The trim removed 5 bases at V and 2 bases at J, leaving 14 bases unmatched. The CDR3 sequence: CASSPGVGQHQNYGYTF. The CDR3 nucleotides read TGTGCCAGCAGCCCAGGGGTGGGACAGCACCAGAACTATGGCTACACCTTC.

There are a few counts of this clone. This rearrangement joins TRBV18 to TRBJ1-1; tentative D call: TRBD1 (5 bases). Per germline, CDR1 KGHSH and CDR2 LQKENI. The V end was cut by 3 bases, the J end by 0 bases, with 11 bases between. The CDR3 sequence is 15 residues long. For the CDR3, the DNA is TGTGCCAGCTCACCGCTCACAGGTGTGAACACTGAAGCTTTCTTT. Protein: CASSPLTGVNTEAFF.

The chain uses TRBV3-1 (or the pseudogene TRBV3-2) and TRBJ2-7; 11 bases agree with TRBD2. The V gene end was trimmed by 1 base and the J gene end by 6 bases; junction bases not matched to a gene: 2. The CDR3 has 14 amino acids. CDR1 is LGHDT, CDR2 YNNKEL, per germline (reference sequence). The CDR3 sequence: CASSQGLAGFEQYF. For the CDR3, the DNA is TGTGCCAGCAGCCAAGGACTAGCGGGGTTCGAGCAGTACTTC.

CDR3 nucleotides: TGTGCCTGGAGTGCACTAGGTTCGGGTGAGCAGTTCTTC. Translation gives CAWSALGSGEQFF. The chain has TRBV30 and TRBJ2-1; possibly TRBD2 for D (5 bases). With 1 base removed from V and 9 bases from J, the gap between germline ends came to 13 bases. Germline-derived CDR1 and CDR2 are GTSNPN and SVGIG (reference sequence). The CDR3 extends over 13 amino acids. The full variable domain, with the rest looked up from reference TRBV30 and TRBJ2-1, is SQTIHQWPATLVQPVGSPLSLECTVEGTSNPNLYWYRQAAGRGLQLLFYSVGIGQISSEVPQNLSASRPQDRQFILSSKKLLLSDSGFYLCAWSALGSGEQFFGPGTRLTVL.

V usage is TRBV5-1 and J usage is TRBJ1-4; TRBD1 matches at 9 bases. CDR3 length: 16 residues. Losses at the gene ends were 0 bases for V and 5 bases for J; bases not matched to a gene: 5. CDR1 and CDR2 from the germline V gene are SGHRS and YFSETQ. The CDR3 DNA is TGCGCCAGCAGCTTGGACAGGGGGCTCGGGAATGAAAAACTGTTTTTT. Translated: CASSLDRGLGNEKLFF.